Presented here are 31 T cell receptor beta chains from one specimen sequenced in a study of blood T cell repertoires in COVID-19. Data came from immunoSEQ multiplex PCR; TCRdb stores just in-frame clones and leaves some out. The sample lists 43,000 or so clones; around four fifths were seen once. Material for sequencing was peripheral blood. The source is a woman older than 75 with acute or convalescent COVID-19.

This clone came up once. The chain carries TRBV5-6 and TRBJ2-5; TRBD1 matches at 10 bases. There are 15 residues in the CDR3. Looked up from germline, CDR1 is SGHDT and CDR2 is YYEEEE. V dropped 6 bases and J dropped 5; count of bases not matched to a gene: 10. CDR3 sequence (DNA): TGTGCCAGCACCTCCGAGACAGGGGGCGCGGAGACCCAGTACTTC. Its translation is CASTSETGGAETQYF.

The chain combines TRBV19 with TRBJ1-5; D gene uncertain. The CDR3 length is 16 residues. The germline V and J ends were trimmed by 7 bases and 0 bases, with 16 bases remaining between them. Germline CDR1 is LNHDA and CDR2 is SQIVND (reference sequence). DNA for the CDR3: TGTGCCAGTATCCTAGGTGGTGGCTATAGCAATCAGCCCCAGCATTTT. Protein: CASILGGGYSNQPQHF. Full variable domain (outside the CDR3, taken from reference TRBV19 and TRBJ1-5): DGGITQSPKYLFRKEGQNVTLSCEQNLNHDAMYWYRQDPGQGLRLIYYSQIVNDFQKGDIAEGYSVSREKKESFPLTVTSAQKNPTAFYLCASILGGGYSNQPQHFGDGTRLSIL.

This clone has a handful of counts. The chain employs TRBV5-5 and TRBJ1-6, with D maybe TRBD1 (5 bases). CDR3 length: 15 amino acids. Per the germline V gene, CDR1 is SGHKS and CDR2 is YYEKEE (reference sequence). The V end lost 4 bases, the J end lost 1 base, and 9 bases lay between the germline ends. CDR3 DNA sequence: TGTGCCAGCAGCAGGGGCGATTCCTATAATTCACCCCTCCACTTT. It codes for CASSRGDSYNSPLHF.

The CDR3 loop is CASSRDLGSYEQYF. CDR3 DNA sequence: TGTGCCAGCAGTCGGGACTTAGGGAGCTACGAGCAGTACTTC. The V gene is TRBV7-2, the J gene TRBJ2-7; TRBD2 is a possible D gene (6 bases). V lost 6 bases and J lost 3, with 15 bases in between. The CDR3 length is 14 residues. Germline V gives CDR1 SGHTA, CDR2 FQGNSA. Combining the CDR3 with reference TRBV7-2 and TRBJ2-7 gives the whole variable domain GAGVSQSPSNKVTEKGKDVELRCDPISGHTALYWYRQSLGQGLEFLIYFQGNSAPDKSGLPSDRFSAERTGGSVSTLTIQRTQQEDSAVYLCASSRDLGSYEQYFGPGTRLTVT.

This clone was detected only a few times. The chain is built from TRBV5-1 and TRBJ2-1; 10 bases are a match to TRBD2. The germline V gene has CDR1 SGHRS and CDR2 YFSETQ. This CDR3 has 17 residues. J was trimmed by 0 bases and V by 4 bases; bases with no gene match: 7. The DNA of the CDR3 is TGCGCCAGCAGCCCCCGTAGCGGGGGGAGCTCCTACAATGAGCAGTTCTTC. It codes for CASSPRSGGSSYNEQFF.

This chain connects TRBV5-5 to TRBJ1-1; 9 bases line up with TRBD1. J was trimmed by 5 bases and V by 1 base; bases with no gene match: 6. Germline lookup yields CDR1 SGHKS and CDR2 YYEKEE (reference sequence). This CDR3 contains 15 residues. CDR3 nucleotide sequence: TGTGCCAGCAGCTTGATTGGGACAGGGCAAACTGAAGCTTTCTTT. This encodes CASSLIGTGQTEAFF.

The chain uses TRBV7-8 and TRBJ2-7; a possible D gene is TRBD1 (5 bases). The V gene's germline CDR1 is SGHVS and CDR2 FQNEAQ. There are 15 residues in the CDR3. V lost 4 bases to trimming and J lost 2 bases, with 15 bases between them. The CDR3 nucleotides read TGTGCCAGCAGCTCCACCAGGGAAAAGCCCTACGAGCAGTACTTC. Its protein product is CASSSTREKPYEQYF.

The chain recombines TRBV5-1 with TRBJ1-4; 12 bases align to TRBD1. J lost 4 bases, V lost 5 bases, and 12 bases had no gene match. The CDR3 sequence is 18 residues long. Germline-derived CDR1 and CDR2 are SGHRS and YFSETQ. The CDR3 bases are TGCGCCAGCAGTCCTACCGGGACAGGGGGCGCCGATAATGAAAAACTGTTTTTT. Its translation is CASSPTGTGGADNEKLFF.

V usage is TRBV5-1 and J usage is TRBJ1-1; the match to TRBD1 covers 9 bases. CDR3 size: 18 residues. The germline gives CDR1 SGHRS, CDR2 YFSETQ. V was clipped by 1 base and J by 2 bases; unmatched bases: 12. CDR3 protein: CASSLPPGQGIVNTEAFF. CDR3 DNA: TGCGCCAGCAGCTTGCCCCCGGGACAGGGTATAGTTAACACTGAAGCTTTCTTT.

The rearrangement joins TRBV6-5 to TRBJ2-7; D possibly corresponds to TRBD1 (6 bases). Germline V gives CDR1 MNHEY, CDR2 SVGAGI. V lost 7 bases and J lost 1, with 14 bases in between. The CDR3 consists of 14 residues. In DNA form, the CDR3 reads TGTGCCAGCATTACCAACAGGGATTCCTACGAGCAGTACTTC. This gives the protein CASITNRDSYEQYF.

V gene TRBV5-4 combines with J gene TRBJ1-2; TRBD1 agrees at 8 bases. With 0 bases clipped from V and 7 bases from J, the junction kept 11 bases outside the gene matches. The germline V gene encodes CDR1 SGHNT and CDR2 YYREEE (reference sequence). The CDR3 length is 16 residues. The CDR3 bases are TGTGCCAGCAGCTTGGCCGGAGAACAGGGGGGGCTTGGCTACACCTTC. This encodes CASSLAGEQGGLGYTF. Complete variable domain (other parts from reference TRBV5-4 and TRBJ1-2): ETGVTQSPTHLIKTRGQQVTLRCSSQSGHNTVSWYQQALGQGPQFIFQYYREEENGRGNFPPRFSGLQFPNYSSELNVNALELDDSALYLCASSLAGEQGGLGYTFGSGTRLTVV.

CDR3 amino acids: CASSPSVRFSGNTIYF. The CDR3 bases are TGCGCCAGCAGTCCAAGCGTCAGATTCTCTGGAAACACCATATATTTT. V gene TRBV4-1 combines with J gene TRBJ1-3; D is unclear. V was cut by 6 bases and J by 0 bases, with 15 bases left in between. CDR1 and CDR2 (germline): MGHRA, YSYEKL. The CDR3 is made up of 16 amino acids.

The rearrangement joins TRBV10-2 to TRBJ2-1, with a tentative D call TRBD1 (5 bases). With 3 bases removed from V and 1 base from J, the gap between germline ends came to 16 bases. The length of the CDR3 is 17 residues. CDR1 and CDR2 from the germline V gene are WSHSY and SAAADI. The DNA for the CDR3 is TGCGCCAGCAGTGAAACAGGTGGGGTTGGGTCCTACAATGAGCAGTTCTTC. It translates to CASSETGGVGSYNEQFF.

The V gene is TRBV29-1, the J gene TRBJ1-2, with 7 bases identical to TRBD1. CDR1 and CDR2 from the germline V gene are SQVTM and ANQGSEA. The CDR3 has 14 residues. After removal of 3 bases from V and 4 bases from J, the junction contained 8 bases not matched to a gene. Here the CDR3 reads CSVDGGQNIYGYTF. The CDR3 DNA sequence: TGCAGCGTTGACGGGGGACAGAATATCTATGGCTACACCTTC.

The chain couples TRBV5-1 to TRBJ2-7; D possibly corresponds to TRBD2 (5 bases). Trimming took 3 bases from V and 6 from J, leaving 16 bases between them. CDR1 and CDR2 (germline): SGHRS, YFSETQ. The CDR3 extends over 14 amino acids. The CDR3 sequence: CASSSRVAGVEQYF. DNA of the CDR3: TGCGCCAGCAGCTCCCGAGTAGCCGGGGTCGAGCAGTACTTC.

This clone was counted only a few times. The rearrangement links TRBV5-6 to TRBJ1-2; possible D gene TRBD1, 5 bases. Trimming removed 1 base at V and 5 bases at J, with 18 bases between. This CDR3 has 16 residues. CDR1 and CDR2 (germline): SGHDT, YYEEEE. The CDR3 bases are TGTGCCAGCAGCTTGTTCGTCGACAGCTTCGGGTATGGCTACACCTTC. Its translation is CASSLFVDSFGYGYTF.

This chain connects TRBV20-1 to TRBJ1-1; TRBD1 agrees at 9 bases. Germline V CDR1 and CDR2: DFQATT, SNEGSKA (reference sequence). This CDR3 region has 11 residues. J was trimmed by 11 bases and V by 7 bases; bases with no gene match: 8. DNA of the CDR3: TGCAGTGGGAAAGGGACAGGGTTCGCTTTCTTT. Amino acids: CSGKGTGFAFF.

This clone was observed once. CDR3 DNA sequence: TGTGCCAGTACCGGGACAACAGGACCTAATGAAAAACTGTTTTTT. Protein sequence: CASTGTTGPNEKLFF. V gene TRBV19 combines with J gene TRBJ1-4, with D maybe TRBD1 (6 bases). Looked up from germline, CDR1 is LNHDA and CDR2 is SQIVND (reference sequence). The CDR3 sequence is 15 residues long. Trimming shortened V by 7 bases and J by 3 bases, and 15 bases separated the two germline ends.

This rearrangement joins TRBV18 to TRBJ1-2; D not resolved. The CDR3 extends over 13 amino acids. Trimming removed 4 bases from V and 2 bases from J, with 8 bases in between. Germline V lookup: CDR1 KGHSH, CDR2 LQKENI. Here the CDR3 DNA reads TGTGCCAGCTCACAGACACCAAACTATGGCTACACCTTC. This encodes CASSQTPNYGYTF.

The V gene is TRBV11-2, the J gene TRBJ1-3; no reliable D call. The germline CDR1 and CDR2 sequences are SGHAT and FQNNGV. This CDR3 contains 16 residues. V was pared by 4 bases and J by 4 bases, with 17 bases between. The chain's CDR3 is CASSSLRLIGGNTIYF. The DNA for the CDR3 is TGTGCCAGCAGCTCACTTAGACTTATTGGAGGAAACACCATATATTTT.

The V gene is TRBV5-1, the J gene TRBJ1-6; 8 positions match TRBD1. CDR1 SGHRS and CDR2 YFSETQ come from the germline V gene. V lost 4 bases and J lost 7; bases outside the gene matches: 7. The CDR3 spans 15 residues. CDR3 nucleotides: TGCGCCAGCAGCCCCGGGACAGGTCGAAATTCACCCCTCCACTTT. It encodes CASSPGTGRNSPLHF. The full variable domain, with the rest looked up from reference TRBV5-1 and TRBJ1-6, is KAGVTQTPRYLIKTRGQQVTLSCSPISGHRSVSWYQQTPGQGLQFLFEYFSETQRNKGNFPGRFSGRQFSNSRSEMNVSTLELGDSALYLCASSPGTGRNSPLHFGNGTRLTVT.

This chain uses TRBV9 with TRBJ1-1, with a weak D call TRBD1 (6 bases). The CDR3 has 16 residues. Germline CDR1 and CDR2: SGDLS and YYNGEE. V gave up 4 bases and J gave up 1 base, with 17 bases separating them. The CDR3 reads CASSKQGPWRNTEAFF. In nucleotides, the CDR3 is TGTGCCAGCAGCAAACAGGGCCCTTGGAGGAACACTGAAGCTTTCTTT.

The chain combines TRBV5-6 with TRBJ1-2, with D uncertain. The CDR3 is made up of 15 amino acids. Trimming left V 6 bases short and J 0 bases short, with 15 bases between. Looked up from germline, CDR1 is SGHDT and CDR2 is YYEEEE. The CDR3 is CASIPWEHANYGYTF. The CDR3 coding sequence is TGTGCCAGCATCCCGTGGGAGCACGCTAACTATGGCTACACCTTC. The full variable domain, in which reference TRBV5-6 and TRBJ1-2 provide the parts outside the CDR3, is DAGVTQSPTHLIKTRGQQVTLRCSPKSGHDTVSWYQQALGQGPQFIFQYYEEEERQRGNFPDRFSGHQFPNYSSELNVNALLLGDSALYLCASIPWEHANYGYTFGSGTRLTVV.

V gene TRBV9 combines with J gene TRBJ1-4; D gene ambiguous. Trimming pared 0 bases from V and 2 bases from J, leaving 5 bases between. The CDR3 runs to 14 residues. Germline CDR1 SGDLS, CDR2 YYNGEE. This CDR3 reads CASSVAGTNEKLFF. CDR3 coding DNA: TGTGCCAGCAGCGTAGCAGGCACTAATGAAAAACTGTTTTTT.

The chain combines TRBV18 with TRBJ1-5, with TRBD1 as a possible D gene (5 bases). Germline lookup yields CDR1 KGHSH and CDR2 LQKENI. V lost 2 bases, J lost 2 bases, and 13 bases lay in between. The CDR3 is 16 amino acids. The CDR3 here is CASSPARQGRNQPQHF. CDR3 nucleotide sequence: TGTGCCAGCTCACCAGCGAGGCAGGGTCGCAATCAGCCCCAGCATTTT.

V usage is TRBV19 and J usage is TRBJ2-1, with D hard to call. The CDR3 sequence is 15 residues long. Germline CDR1 is LNHDA and CDR2 is SQIVND (reference sequence). Trimming took 5 bases from V and 7 from J, leaving 18 bases between them. The CDR3 DNA reads TGTGCCAGTAGTCTGAAACAGTCTACTTCGAATGAGCAGTTCTTC. Protein sequence: CASSLKQSTSNEQFF.

This chain connects TRBV19 to TRBJ1-1; no clear D gene. Deletions cut 5 bases from V and 3 bases from J, with 10 bases between. The germline CDR1 and CDR2 sequences are LNHDA and SQIVND (reference sequence). The CDR3 is 13 residues long. The DNA for the CDR3 is TGTGCCAGTAGTTCGACATTAGACACTGAAGCTTTCTTT. Translating it yields CASSSTLDTEAFF.

The chain is built from TRBV19 and TRBJ1-2; TRBD1 matches 8 bases. Germline V CDR1 and CDR2: LNHDA, SQIVND (reference sequence). V shed 5 bases, J shed 4 bases, and the junction held 9 bases outside the gene matches. The CDR3 length is 15 residues. This CDR3 is CASSPRQGLIYGYTF. The CDR3 DNA is TGTGCCAGTAGTCCGCGACAGGGGTTGATCTATGGCTACACCTTC.

V and J are TRBV3-1 (or the pseudogene TRBV3-2) and TRBJ2-2; a weak D match, TRBD1 (5 bases). V was pared by 3 bases and J by 7 bases, with 6 bases between. The V gene's germline CDR1 is LGHDT and CDR2 YNNKEL (reference sequence). The CDR3 is 12 residues long. The CDR3 nucleotides read TGTGCCAGCAGCCAGCAGGGCGGGGAGCTGTTTTTT. It specifies CASSQQGGELFF.

The chain couples TRBV3-1 (or the pseudogene TRBV3-2) to TRBJ1-2; D not resolved. The germline V and J ends were trimmed by 1 base and 4 bases, with 10 bases remaining between them. The CDR3 length is 14 residues. Germline V gives CDR1 LGHDT, CDR2 YNNKEL (reference sequence). DNA for the CDR3: TGTGCCAGCAGCCAAGCACAAAGAATCTATGGCTACACCTTC. It codes for CASSQAQRIYGYTF.

V usage is TRBV6-2 or TRBV6-3 and J usage is TRBJ2-3; a weak D match, TRBD2 (6 bases). Trimming took off 5 bases at V and 10 bases at J, with 13 bases between the two ends. The CDR3 is 12 residues long. Per germline, CDR1 MNHEY and CDR2 SVGEGT. The CDR3 region is CASSRGERAQYF. CDR3 nucleotide sequence: TGTGCCAGCAGTCGCGGGGAAAGGGCGCAGTATTTT.